This paragraph covers one TCR beta chain sequence. Its cognate antigen is unknown. The source of the sample is a study of T cell responses to AZD1222 COVID-19 vaccine. Study-level results: The study found Spike-specific TCR breadth and depth rose after two AZD1222 doses. Among the donors, most were white British and more were female, and clonal diversity was possibly underestimated. No repertoire was sampled before or during the peak T cell response, only after it. Seropositive AZD1222 recipients at baseline numbered only five or six.

TCRdb's table, derived via immunoSEQ multiplex PCR, lists solely in-frame clones and lacks some. The data contain around 140,000 clones, roughly 85% of them singletons. The germline gives CDR1 SGHRS, CDR2 YFSETQ. V was shortened by 2 bases and J by 1 base, with 15 bases between the two germline ends. This CDR3 comprises 16 residues. The sequence was collected from an adult in good health. The starting material was peripheral blood, obtained on day 0 of AZD1222 vaccination. The gene calls are TRBV5-1 and TRBJ1-1; D is undetermined. CDR3 nucleotides: TGCGCCAGCAGCTTAGGTCACAGCGGTCCGAACACTGAAGCTTTCTTT. It codes for CASSLGHSGPNTEAFF. Filled out from reference TRBV5-1 and TRBJ1-1, the complete variable domain reads KAGVTQTPRYLIKTRGQQVTLSCSPISGHRSVSWYQQTPGQGLQFLFEYFSETQRNKGNFPGRFSGRQFSNSRSEMNVSTLELGDSALYLCASSLGHSGPNTEAFFGQGTRLTVV.